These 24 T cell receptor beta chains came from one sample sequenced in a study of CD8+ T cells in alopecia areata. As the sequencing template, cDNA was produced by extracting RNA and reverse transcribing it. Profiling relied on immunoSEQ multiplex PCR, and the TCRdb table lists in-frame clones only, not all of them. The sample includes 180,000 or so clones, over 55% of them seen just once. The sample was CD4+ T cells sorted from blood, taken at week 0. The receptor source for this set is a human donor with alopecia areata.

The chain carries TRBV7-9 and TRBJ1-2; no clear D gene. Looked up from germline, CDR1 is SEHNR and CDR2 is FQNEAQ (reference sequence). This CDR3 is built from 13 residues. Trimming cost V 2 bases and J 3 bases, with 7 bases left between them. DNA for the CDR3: TGTGCCAGCAGCTTAAACGGGGACTATGGCTACACCTTC. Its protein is CASSLNGDYGYTF.

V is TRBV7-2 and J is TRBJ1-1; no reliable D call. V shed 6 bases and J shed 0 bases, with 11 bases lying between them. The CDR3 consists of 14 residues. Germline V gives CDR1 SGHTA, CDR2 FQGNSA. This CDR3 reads CASSLSNLNTEAFF. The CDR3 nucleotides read TGTGCCAGCAGTTTGTCAAACTTGAACACTGAAGCTTTCTTT.

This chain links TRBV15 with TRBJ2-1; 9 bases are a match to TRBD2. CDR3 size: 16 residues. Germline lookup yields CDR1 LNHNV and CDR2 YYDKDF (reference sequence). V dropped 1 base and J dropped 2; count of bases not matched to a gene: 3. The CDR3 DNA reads TGTGCCACCAGCAGAGGATCTAGCGGGGCCTACAATGAGCAGTTCTTC. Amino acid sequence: CATSRGSSGAYNEQFF.

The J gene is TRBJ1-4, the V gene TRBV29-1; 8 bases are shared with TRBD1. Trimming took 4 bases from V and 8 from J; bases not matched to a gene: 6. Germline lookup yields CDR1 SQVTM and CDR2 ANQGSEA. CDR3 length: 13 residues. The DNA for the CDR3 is TGCAGCGTTGCGAGGGACAGGCGCGAAAAACTGTTTTTT. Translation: CSVARDRREKLFF.

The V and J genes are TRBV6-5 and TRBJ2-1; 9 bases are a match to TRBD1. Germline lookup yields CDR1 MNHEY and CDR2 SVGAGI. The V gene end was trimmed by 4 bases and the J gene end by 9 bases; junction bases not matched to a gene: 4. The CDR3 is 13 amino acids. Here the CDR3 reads CASSSTTGGEQFF. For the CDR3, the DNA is TGTGCCAGCAGTTCGACGACAGGGGGTGAGCAGTTCTTC.

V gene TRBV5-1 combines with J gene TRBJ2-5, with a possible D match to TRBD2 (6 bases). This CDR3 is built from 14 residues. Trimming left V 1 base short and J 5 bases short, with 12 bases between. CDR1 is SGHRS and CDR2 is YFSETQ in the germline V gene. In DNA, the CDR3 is TGCGCCAGCAGCTTGATAGCGGCCGAGGAGACCCAGTACTTC. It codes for CASSLIAAEETQYF.

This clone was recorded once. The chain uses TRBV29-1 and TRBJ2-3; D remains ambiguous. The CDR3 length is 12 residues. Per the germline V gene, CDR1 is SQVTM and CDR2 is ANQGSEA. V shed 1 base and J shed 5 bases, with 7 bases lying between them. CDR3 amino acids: CSVEALQDTQYF. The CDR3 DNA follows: TGCAGCGTTGAAGCCCTTCAAGATACGCAGTATTTT.

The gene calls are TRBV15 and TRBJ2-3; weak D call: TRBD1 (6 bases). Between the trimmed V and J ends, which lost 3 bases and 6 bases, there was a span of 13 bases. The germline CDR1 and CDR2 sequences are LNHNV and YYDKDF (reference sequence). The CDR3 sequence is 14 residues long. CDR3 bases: TGTGCCACCAGCAGTCGGGACACCGTTGATACGCAGTATTTT. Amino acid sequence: CATSSRDTVDTQYF.

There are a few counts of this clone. The CDR3 sequence is CASKLGSYTEAFF. Here the CDR3 DNA reads TGTGCCAGTAAACTGGGGTCGTACACTGAAGCTTTCTTT. This chain joins TRBV19 and TRBJ1-1; D is unresolved. CDR3 length: 13 amino acids. Germline V gives CDR1 LNHDA, CDR2 SQIVND (reference sequence). Trimming took 7 bases from V and 3 from J, leaving 12 bases between them.

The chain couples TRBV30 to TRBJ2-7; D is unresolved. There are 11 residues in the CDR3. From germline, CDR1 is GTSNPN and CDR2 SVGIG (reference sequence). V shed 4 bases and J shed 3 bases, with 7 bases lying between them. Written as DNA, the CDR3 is TGTGCCTGGAAGGACGTCTACGAGCAGTACTTC. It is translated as CAWKDVYEQYF.

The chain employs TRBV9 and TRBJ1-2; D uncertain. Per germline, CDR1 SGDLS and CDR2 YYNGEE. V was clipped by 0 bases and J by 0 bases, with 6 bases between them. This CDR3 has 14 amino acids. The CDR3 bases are TGTGCCAGCAGCGTAGCTGAGTCTAACTATGGCTACACCTTC. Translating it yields CASSVAESNYGYTF. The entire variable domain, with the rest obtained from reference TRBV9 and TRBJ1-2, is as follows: DSGVTQTPKHLITATGQRVTLRCSPRSGDLSVYWYQQSLDQGLQFLIQYYNGEERAKGNILERFSAQQFPDLHSELNLSSLELGDSALYFCASSVAESNYGYTFGSGTRLTVV.

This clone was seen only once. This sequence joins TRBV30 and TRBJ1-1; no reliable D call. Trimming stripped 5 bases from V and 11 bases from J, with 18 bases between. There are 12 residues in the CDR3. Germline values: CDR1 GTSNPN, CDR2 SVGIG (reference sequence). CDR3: CAWGRSPQAAFF. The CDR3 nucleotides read TGTGCCTGGGGGAGGTCCCCCCAAGCGGCTTTCTTT.

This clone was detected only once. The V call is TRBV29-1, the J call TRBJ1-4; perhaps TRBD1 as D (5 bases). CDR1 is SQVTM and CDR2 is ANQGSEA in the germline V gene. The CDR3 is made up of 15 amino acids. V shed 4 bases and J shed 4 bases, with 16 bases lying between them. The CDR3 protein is CSVVGGDSSNEKLFF. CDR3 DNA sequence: TGCAGCGTTGTTGGTGGAGACAGTAGTAATGAAAAACTGTTTTTT. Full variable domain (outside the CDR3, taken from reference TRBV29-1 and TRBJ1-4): SAVISQKPSRDICQRGTSLTIQCQVDSQVTMMFWYRQQPGQSLTLIATANQGSEATYESGFVIDKFPISRPNLTFSTLTVSNMSPEDSSIYLCSVVGGDSSNEKLFFGSGTQLSVL.

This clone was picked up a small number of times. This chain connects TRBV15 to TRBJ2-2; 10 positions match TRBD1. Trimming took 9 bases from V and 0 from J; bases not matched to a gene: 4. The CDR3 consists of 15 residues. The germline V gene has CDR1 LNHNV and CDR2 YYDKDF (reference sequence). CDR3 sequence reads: CATRDRGPNTGELFF. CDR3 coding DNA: TGTGCCACGAGGGACAGGGGTCCGAACACCGGGGAGCTGTTTTTT.

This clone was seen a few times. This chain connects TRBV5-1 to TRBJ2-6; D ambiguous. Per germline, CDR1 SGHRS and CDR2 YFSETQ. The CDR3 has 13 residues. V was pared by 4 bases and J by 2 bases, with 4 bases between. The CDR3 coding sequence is TGCGCCAGCAGCGGGGCTGGGGCCAACGTCCTGACTTTC. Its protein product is CASSGAGANVLTF.

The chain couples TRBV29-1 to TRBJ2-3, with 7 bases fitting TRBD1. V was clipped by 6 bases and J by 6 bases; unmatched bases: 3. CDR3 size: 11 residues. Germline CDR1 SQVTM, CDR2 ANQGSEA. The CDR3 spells CSVQQGDTQYF. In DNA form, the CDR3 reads TGCAGCGTCCAACAGGGGGATACGCAGTATTTT.

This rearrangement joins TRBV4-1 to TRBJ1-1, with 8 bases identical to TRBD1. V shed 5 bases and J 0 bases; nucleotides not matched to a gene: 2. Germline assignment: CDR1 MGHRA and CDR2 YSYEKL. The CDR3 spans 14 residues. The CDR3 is CASSSTGVNTEAFF. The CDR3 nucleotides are TGCGCCAGCAGCTCGACAGGGGTGAACACTGAAGCTTTCTTT.

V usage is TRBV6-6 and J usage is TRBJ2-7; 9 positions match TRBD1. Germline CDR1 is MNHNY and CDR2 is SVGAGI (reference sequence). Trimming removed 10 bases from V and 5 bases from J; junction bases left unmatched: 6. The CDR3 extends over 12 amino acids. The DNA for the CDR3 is TGTGCCACCGCGACAGGGGGAGACGAGCAGTACTTC. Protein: CATATGGDEQYF.

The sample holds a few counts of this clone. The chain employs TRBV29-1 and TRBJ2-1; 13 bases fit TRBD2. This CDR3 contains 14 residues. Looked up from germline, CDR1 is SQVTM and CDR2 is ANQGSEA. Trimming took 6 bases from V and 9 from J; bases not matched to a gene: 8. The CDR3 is CSVGTGLAGAEQFF. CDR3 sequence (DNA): TGCAGCGTGGGGACCGGACTAGCGGGGGCTGAGCAGTTCTTC.

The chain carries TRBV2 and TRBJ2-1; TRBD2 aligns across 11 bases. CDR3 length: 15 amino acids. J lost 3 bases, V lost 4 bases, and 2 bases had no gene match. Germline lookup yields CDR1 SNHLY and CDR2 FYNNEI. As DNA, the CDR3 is TGTGCCAGCAGTGGTCTAGCGGGGGGCTACAATGAGCAGTTCTTC. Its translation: CASSGLAGGYNEQFF.

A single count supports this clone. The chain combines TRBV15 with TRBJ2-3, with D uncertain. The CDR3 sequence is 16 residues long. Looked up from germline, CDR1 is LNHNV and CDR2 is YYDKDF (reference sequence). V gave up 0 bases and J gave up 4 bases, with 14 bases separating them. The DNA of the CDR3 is TGTGCCACCAGCAGAGATAGGTTGCGTTCGGCAGATACGCAGTATTTT. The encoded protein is CATSRDRLRSADTQYF.

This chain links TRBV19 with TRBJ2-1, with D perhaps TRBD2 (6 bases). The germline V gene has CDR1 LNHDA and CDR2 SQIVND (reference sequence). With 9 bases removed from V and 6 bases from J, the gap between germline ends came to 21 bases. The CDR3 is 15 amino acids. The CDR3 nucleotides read TGTGCCAGCAGGTTATCTGCGGGGTTGATCAATGAGCAGTTCTTC. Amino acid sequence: CASRLSAGLINEQFF.

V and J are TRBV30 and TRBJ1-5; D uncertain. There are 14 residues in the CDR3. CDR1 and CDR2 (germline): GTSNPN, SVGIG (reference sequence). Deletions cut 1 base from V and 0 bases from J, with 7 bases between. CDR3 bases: TGTGCCTGGAGTGGTGGGTCTAGCAATCAGCCCCAGCATTTT. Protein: CAWSGGSSNQPQHF.

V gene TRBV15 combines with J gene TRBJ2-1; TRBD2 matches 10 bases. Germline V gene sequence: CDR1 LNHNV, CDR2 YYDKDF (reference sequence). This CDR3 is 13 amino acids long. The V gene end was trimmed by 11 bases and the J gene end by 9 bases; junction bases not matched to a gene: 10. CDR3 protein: CACNSGGQSEQFF. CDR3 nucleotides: TGTGCCTGCAATAGCGGGGGGCAGTCTGAGCAGTTCTTC.